This TCR beta chain was identified in a study of blood T cell repertoires in COVID-19. As for the study in general: Whether acute or convalescent, the COVID-19 samples came from the United States, Italy and Spain. T cells, B-cell-depleted T cells, or PBMCs supplied cDNA or gDNA.

Some clones are missing from TCRdb's copy, which holds only in-frame ones; the method was immunoSEQ multiplex PCR. The sample has about 160,000 clones, almost 85% seen once. Germline V gives CDR1 MNHNY, CDR2 SVGAGI (reference sequence). There are 15 residues in the CDR3. With 2 bases removed from V and 0 bases from J, the gap between germline ends came to 7 bases. The sequenced material came from peripheral blood. J is TRBJ2-2 and V is TRBV6-6; D is perhaps TRBD2 (6 bases). The receptor was isolated from a woman older than 75 with acute or convalescent COVID-19. In DNA form, the CDR3 reads TGTGCCAGCAGTTACCGCGGGGCGAACACCGGGGAGCTGTTTTTT. This encodes CASSYRGANTGELFF.